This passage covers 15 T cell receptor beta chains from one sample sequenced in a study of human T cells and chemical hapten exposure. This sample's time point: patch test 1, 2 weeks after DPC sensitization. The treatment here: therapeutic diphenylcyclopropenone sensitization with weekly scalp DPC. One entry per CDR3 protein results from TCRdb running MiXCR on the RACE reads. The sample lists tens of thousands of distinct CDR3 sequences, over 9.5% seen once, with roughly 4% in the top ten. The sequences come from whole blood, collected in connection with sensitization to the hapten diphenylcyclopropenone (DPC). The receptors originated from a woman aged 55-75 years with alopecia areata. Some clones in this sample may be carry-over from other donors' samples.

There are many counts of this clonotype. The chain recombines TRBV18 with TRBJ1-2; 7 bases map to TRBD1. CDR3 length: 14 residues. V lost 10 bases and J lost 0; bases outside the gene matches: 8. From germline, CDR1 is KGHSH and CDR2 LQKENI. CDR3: CANSGTAANYGYTF. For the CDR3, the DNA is TGTGCCAACTCCGGGACAGCCGCTAACTATGGCTACACCTTC.

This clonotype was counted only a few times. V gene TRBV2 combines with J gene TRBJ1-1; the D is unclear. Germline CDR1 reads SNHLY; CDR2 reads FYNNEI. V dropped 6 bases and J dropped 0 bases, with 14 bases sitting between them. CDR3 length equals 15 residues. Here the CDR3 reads CASSQAENMNTEAFF. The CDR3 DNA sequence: TGTGCCAGCAGCCAAGCCGAGAATATGAACACTGAAGCTTTCTTT.

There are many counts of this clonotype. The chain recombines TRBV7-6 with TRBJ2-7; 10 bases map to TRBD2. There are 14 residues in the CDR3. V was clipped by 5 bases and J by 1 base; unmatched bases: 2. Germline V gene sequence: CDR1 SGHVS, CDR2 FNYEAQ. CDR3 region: CASSRTSGSYEQYF. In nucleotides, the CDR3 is TGTGCCAGCAGCCGGACTAGCGGTTCCTACGAGCAGTACTTC.

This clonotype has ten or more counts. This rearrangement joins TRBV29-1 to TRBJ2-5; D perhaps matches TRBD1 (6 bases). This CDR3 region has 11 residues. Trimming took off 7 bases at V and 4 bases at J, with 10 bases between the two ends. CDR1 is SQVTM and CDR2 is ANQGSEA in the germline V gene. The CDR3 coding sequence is TGCAGCGACCGCAGGGGAGAGACCCAGTACTTC. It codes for CSDRRGETQYF.

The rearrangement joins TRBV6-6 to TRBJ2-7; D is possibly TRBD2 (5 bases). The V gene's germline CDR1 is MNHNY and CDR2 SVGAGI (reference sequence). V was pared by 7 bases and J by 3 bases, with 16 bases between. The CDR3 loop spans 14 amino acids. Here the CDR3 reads CASTVRGPYYEQYF. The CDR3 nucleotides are TGTGCCAGCACCGTCCGCGGGCCTTACTACGAGCAGTACTTC.

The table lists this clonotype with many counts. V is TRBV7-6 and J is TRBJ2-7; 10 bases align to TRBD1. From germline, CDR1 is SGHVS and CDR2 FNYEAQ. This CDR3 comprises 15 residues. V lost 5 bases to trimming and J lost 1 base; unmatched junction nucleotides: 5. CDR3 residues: CASSRDRGWSYEQYF. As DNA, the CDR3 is TGTGCCAGCAGCCGGGACAGGGGTTGGTCCTACGAGCAGTACTTC.

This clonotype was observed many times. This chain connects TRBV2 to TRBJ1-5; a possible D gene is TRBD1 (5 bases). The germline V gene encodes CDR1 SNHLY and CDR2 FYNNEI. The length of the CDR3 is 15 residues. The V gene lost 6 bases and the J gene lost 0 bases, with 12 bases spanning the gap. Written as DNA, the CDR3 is TGTGCCAGCAGATACGACAGTTATAGCAATCAGCCCCAGCATTTT. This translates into CASRYDSYSNQPQHF.

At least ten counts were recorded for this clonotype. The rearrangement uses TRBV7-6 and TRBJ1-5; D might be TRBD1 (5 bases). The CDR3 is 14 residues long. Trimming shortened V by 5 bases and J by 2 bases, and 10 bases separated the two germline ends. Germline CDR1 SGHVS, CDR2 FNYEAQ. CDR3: CASSTDSGNQPQHF. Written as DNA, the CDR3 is TGTGCCAGCAGCACCGACAGCGGCAATCAGCCCCAGCATTTT.

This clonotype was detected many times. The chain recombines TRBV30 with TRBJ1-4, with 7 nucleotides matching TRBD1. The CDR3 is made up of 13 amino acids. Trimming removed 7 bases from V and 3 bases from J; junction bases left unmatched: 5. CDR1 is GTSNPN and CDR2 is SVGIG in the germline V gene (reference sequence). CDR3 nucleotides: TGTGCCTTCCGGGACAGCCCTAATGAAAAACTGTTTTTT. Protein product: CAFRDSPNEKLFF.

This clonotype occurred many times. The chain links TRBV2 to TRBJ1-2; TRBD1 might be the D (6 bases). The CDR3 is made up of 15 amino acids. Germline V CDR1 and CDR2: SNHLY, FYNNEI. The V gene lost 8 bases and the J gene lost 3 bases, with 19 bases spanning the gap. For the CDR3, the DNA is TGTGCCAGCCGCTATGGACAGCCGGGGGACTATGGCTACACCTTC. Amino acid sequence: CASRYGQPGDYGYTF.

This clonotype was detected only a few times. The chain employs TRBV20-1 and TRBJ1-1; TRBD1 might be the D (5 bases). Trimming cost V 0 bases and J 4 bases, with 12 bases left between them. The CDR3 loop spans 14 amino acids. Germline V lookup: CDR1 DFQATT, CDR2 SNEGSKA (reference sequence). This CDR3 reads CSARDPRASTEAFF. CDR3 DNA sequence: TGCAGTGCTAGAGATCCCAGGGCCAGCACTGAAGCTTTCTTT.

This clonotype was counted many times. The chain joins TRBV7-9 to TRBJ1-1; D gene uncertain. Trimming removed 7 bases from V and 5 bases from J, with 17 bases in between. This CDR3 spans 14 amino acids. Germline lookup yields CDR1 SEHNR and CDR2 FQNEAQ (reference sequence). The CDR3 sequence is CASNLRVEGTEAFF. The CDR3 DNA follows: TGTGCCAGCAACCTGCGCGTGGAGGGAACTGAAGCTTTCTTT.

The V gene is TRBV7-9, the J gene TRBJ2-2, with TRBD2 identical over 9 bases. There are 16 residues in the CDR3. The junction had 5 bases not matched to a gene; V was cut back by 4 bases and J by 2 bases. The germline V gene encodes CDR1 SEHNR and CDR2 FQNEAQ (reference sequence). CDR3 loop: CASSSLAGDNTGELFF. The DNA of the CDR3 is TGTGCCAGCAGCTCCTTAGCGGGAGACAACACCGGGGAGCTGTTTTTT.

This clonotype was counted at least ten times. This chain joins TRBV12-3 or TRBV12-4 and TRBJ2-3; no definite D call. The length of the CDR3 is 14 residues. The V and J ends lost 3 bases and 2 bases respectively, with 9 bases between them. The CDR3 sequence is CASSFEGHTDTQYF. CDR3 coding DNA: TGTGCCAGCAGTTTTGAAGGTCACACAGATACGCAGTATTTT.

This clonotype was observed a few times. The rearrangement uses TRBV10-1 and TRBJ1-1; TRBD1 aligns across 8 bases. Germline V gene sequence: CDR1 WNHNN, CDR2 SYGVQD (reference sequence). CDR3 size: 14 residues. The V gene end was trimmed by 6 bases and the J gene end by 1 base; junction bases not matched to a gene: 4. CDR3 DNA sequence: TGCGCCAGCAGAGCCGGACAGGGGAACACTGAAGCTTTCTTT. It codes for CASRAGQGNTEAFF.